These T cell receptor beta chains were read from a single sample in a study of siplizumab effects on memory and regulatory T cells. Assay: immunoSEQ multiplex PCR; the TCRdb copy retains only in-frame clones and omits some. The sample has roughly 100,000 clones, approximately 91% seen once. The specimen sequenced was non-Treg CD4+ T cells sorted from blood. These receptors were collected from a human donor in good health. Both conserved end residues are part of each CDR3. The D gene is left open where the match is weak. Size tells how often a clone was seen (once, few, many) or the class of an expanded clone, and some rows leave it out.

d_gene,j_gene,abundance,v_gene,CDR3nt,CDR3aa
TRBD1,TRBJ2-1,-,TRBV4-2,TGTGCCAGCAGCCAAACAGGGGACAGCGGCAATGAGCAGTTCTTC,CASSQTGDSGNEQFF
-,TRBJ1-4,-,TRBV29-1,TGCAGCGTCGCAGGGAGGGCCACTAATGAAAAACTGTTTTTT,CSVAGRATNEKLFF
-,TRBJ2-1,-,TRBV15,TGTGCCACCAGCAGAGGATCAGCGGCCCCTACCTACAATGAGCAGTTCTTC,CATSRGSAAPTYNEQFF
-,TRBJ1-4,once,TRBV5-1,TGCGCCAGCAGCCCCCTCCCGGGGAGCACTAATGAAAAACTGTTTTTT,CASSPLPGSTNEKLFF
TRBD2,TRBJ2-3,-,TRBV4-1,TGCGCCAGCAGCGCACTAGCGGGAGGTGATACGCAGTATTTT,CASSALAGGDTQYF
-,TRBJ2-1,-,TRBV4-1,TGCGCCAGCAGCCAAGTAACGGGTATTGGGCACAATGAGCAGTTCTTC,CASSQVTGIGHNEQFF
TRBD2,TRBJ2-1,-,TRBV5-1,TGCGCCAGCAGCTTGGGCCTAGCGGGTATAAATGAGCAGTTCTTC,CASSLGLAGINEQFF
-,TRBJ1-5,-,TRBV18,TGTGCCAGCTCACCAGCGGGGGATCAGCCCCAGCATTTT,CASSPAGDQPQHF
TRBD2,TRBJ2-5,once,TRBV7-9,TGTGCCAGTGGCTTTTTGACTAGCGGGAGGACAGAGACCCAGTACTTC,CASGFLTSGRTETQYF
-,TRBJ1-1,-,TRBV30,TGTGCCTGGAGTGGAAAGGGCGCAGGGCCGAACACTGAAGCTTTCTTT,CAWSGKGAGPNTEAFF
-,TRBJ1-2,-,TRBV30,TGTGCCTGGAGTGCAGGGAGCACTGGCTATGGCTACACCTTC,CAWSAGSTGYGYTF
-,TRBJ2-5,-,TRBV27,TGTGCCAGCAGTCTATTCCGGACAGACCAAGAGACCCAGTACTTC,CASSLFRTDQETQYF
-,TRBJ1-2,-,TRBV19,TGTGCCAGTAGTCGTGAGCGTCCGCGTGGCTACACCTTC,CASSRERPRGYTF
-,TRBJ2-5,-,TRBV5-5,TGTGCCAGCAGCTTACGTCCCGGGACAGAGACCCAGTACTTC,CASSLRPGTETQYF
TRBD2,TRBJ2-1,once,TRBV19,TGTGCCAGTAGTATCTGGGCGGGAGAAGGGAATGAGCAGTTCTTC,CASSIWAGEGNEQFF
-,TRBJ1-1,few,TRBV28,TGTGCCAGCAGTTTATCCTGGGCTGAAGCTTTCTTT,CASSLSWAEAFF
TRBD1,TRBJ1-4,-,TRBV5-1,TGCGCCAGCAGCAAGGGACAGCCGGCAACTAATGAAAAACTGTTTTTT,CASSKGQPATNEKLFF
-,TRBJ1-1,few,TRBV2,TGTGCCAGCAGTGAAGAGGGTATTACTGAAGCTTTCTTT,CASSEEGITEAFF
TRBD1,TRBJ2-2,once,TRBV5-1,TGCGCCAGCAGCGTGGACAGGGGGCCCACCGGGGAGCTGTTTTTT,CASSVDRGPTGELFF
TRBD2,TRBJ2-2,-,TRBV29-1,TGCAGCGTCCAACTAGCGTGGAACACCGGGGAGCTGTTTTTT,CSVQLAWNTGELFF
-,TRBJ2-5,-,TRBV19,TGTGCCAGTAGTATAACAGGGAATTCTCAAAAGACCCAGTACTTC,CASSITGNSQKTQYF
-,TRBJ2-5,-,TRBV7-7,TGTGCTAGCAGCCCGAGACACATACAAGAGACCCAGTACTTC,CASSPRHIQETQYF
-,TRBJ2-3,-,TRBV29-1,TGCAGCGTTAGAAAACATTCCGGGGCTCCTCCGGGAGATACGCAGTATTTT,CSVRKHSGAPPGDTQYF
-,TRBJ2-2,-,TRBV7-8,TGTGCCAGCAGCCAGGACCGCACCGGGGAGCTGTTTTTT,CASSQDRTGELFF